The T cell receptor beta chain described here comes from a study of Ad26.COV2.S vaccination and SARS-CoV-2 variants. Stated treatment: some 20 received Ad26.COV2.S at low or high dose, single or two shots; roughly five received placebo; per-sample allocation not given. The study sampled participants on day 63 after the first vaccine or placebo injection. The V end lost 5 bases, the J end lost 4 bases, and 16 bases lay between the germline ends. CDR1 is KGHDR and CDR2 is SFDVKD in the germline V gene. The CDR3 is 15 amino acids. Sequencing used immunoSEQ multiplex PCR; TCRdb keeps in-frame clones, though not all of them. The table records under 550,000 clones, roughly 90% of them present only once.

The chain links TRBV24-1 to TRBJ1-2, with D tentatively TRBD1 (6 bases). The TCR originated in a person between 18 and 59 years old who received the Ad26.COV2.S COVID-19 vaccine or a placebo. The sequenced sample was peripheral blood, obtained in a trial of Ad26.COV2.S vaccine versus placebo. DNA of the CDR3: TGTGCCACCAGTGGGAGACAGGCTTGGGGCTATGGCTACACCTTC. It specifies CATSGRQAWGYGYTF.